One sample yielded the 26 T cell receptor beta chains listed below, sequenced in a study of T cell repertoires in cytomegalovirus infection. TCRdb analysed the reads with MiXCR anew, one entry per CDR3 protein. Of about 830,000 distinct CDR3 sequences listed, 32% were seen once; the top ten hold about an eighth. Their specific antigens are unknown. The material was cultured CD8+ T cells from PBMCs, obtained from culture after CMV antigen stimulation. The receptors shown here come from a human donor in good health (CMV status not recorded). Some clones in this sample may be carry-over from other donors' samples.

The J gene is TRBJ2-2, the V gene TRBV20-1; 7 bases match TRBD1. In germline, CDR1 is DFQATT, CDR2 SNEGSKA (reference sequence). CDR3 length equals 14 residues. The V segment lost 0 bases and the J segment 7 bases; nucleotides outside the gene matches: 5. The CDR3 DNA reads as TGCAGTGCTAGAGATCGACAGGGACACGGGGAGCTGTTTTTT. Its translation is CSARDRQGHGELFF.

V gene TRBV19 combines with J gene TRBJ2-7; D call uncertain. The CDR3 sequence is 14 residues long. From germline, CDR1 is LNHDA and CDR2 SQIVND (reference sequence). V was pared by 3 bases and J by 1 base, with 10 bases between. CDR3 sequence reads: CASSIGANSYEQYF. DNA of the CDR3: TGTGCCAGTAGTATCGGAGCGAATTCCTACGAGCAGTACTTC.

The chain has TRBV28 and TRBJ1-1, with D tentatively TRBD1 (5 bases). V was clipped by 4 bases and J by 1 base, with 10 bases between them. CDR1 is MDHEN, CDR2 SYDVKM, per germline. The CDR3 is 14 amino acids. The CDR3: CASSSGLTNTEAFF. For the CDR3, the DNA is TGTGCCAGCAGTTCGGGGCTTACGAACACTGAAGCTTTCTTT.

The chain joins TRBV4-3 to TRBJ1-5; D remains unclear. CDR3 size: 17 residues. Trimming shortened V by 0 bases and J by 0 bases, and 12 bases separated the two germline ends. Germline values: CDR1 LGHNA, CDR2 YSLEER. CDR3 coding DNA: TGCGCCAGCAGCCAAGATCGGGCGGATTATAGCAATCAGCCCCAGCATTTT. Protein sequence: CASSQDRADYSNQPQHF.

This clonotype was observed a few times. This CDR3 is CASDPWGPYTGELFF. The CDR3 coding sequence is TGTGCCAGCGACCCCTGGGGGCCCTACACCGGGGAGCTGTTTTTT. The V call is TRBV6-6, the J call TRBJ2-2; the D gene is possibly TRBD1 (6 bases). Germline-derived CDR1 and CDR2 are MNHNY and SVGAGI (reference sequence). Trimming removed 8 bases at V and 3 bases at J, with 16 bases between. This CDR3 contains 15 residues.

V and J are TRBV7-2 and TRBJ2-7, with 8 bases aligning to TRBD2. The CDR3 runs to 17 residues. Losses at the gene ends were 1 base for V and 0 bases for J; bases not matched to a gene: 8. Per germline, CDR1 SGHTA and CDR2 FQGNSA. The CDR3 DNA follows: TGTGCCAGCAGCTTAGGTTACGGGGGGGTAAGCTCCTACGAGCAGTACGTC. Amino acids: CASSLGYGGVSSYEQYV.

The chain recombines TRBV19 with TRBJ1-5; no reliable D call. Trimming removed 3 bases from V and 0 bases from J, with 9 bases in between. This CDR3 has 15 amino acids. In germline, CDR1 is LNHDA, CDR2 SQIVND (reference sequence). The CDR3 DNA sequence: TGTGCCAGTAGTATTGTACCTTATAGCAATCAGCCCCAGCATTTT. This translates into CASSIVPYSNQPQHF.

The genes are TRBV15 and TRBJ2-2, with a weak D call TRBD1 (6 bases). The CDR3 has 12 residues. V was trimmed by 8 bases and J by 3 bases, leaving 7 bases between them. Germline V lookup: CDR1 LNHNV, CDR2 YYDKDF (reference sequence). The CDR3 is CATPGDTGELFF. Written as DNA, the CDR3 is TGTGCCACCCCAGGGGACACCGGGGAGCTGTTTTTT.

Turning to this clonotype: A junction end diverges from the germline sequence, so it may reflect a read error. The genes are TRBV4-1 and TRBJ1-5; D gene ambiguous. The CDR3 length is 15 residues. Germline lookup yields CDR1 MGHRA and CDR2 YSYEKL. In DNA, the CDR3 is TGCGCCAGCAGCCAAGATAGGTCCAGGCTTCAGTCCCAGCATTTT. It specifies CASSQDRSRLQSQHF.

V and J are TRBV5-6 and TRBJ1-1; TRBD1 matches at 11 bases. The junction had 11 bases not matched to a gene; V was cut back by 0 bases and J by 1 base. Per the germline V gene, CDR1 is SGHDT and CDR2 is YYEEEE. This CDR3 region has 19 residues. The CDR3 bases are TGTGCCAGCAGCTTGGTCCCGGGACAGGGGGAAGGAGCGAACACTGAAGCTTTCTTT. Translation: CASSLVPGQGEGANTEAFF.

The CDR3 sequence is CASSSDLTTEAFF. CDR3 coding DNA: TGTGCCAGCAGCTCCGACCTGACCACTGAAGCTTTCTTT. The V call is TRBV7-6, the J call TRBJ1-1, with no clear D. This CDR3 has 13 residues. CDR1 and CDR2 from the germline V gene are SGHVS and FNYEAQ. Trimming took 4 bases from V and 4 from J, leaving 10 bases between them.

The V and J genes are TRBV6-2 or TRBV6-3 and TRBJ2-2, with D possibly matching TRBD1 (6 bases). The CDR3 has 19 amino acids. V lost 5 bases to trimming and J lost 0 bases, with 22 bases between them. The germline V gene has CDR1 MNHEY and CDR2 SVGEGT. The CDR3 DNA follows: TGTGCCAGCAGTCCGATTCGCCTACAGGGTATGACGAACACCGGGGAGCTGTTTTTT. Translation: CASSPIRLQGMTNTGELFF.

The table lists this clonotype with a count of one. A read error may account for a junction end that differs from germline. In DNA form, the CDR3 reads TGTGCCAGCAGTCTCCGACAGGGGGTATACACTGAAGCTCTCTTT. Translated, it gives CASSLRQGVYTEALF. The chain employs TRBV6-6 and TRBJ1-1, with 9 bases fitting TRBD1. CDR1 is MNHNY, CDR2 SVGAGI, per germline (reference sequence). CDR3 size: 15 residues.

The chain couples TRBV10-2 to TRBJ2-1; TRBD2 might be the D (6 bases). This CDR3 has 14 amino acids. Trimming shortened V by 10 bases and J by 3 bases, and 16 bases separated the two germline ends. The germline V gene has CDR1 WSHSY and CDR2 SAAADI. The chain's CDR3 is CATAPLADYNEQFF. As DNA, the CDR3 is TGCGCCACAGCCCCCTTAGCGGACTACAATGAGCAGTTCTTC.

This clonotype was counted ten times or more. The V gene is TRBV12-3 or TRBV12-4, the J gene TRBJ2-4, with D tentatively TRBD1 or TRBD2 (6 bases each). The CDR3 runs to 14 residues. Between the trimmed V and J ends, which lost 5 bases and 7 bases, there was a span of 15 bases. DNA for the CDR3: TGTGCCAGCAGTCATCCCTTAGGGGGGAACATTCAGTACTTC. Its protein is CASSHPLGGNIQYF.

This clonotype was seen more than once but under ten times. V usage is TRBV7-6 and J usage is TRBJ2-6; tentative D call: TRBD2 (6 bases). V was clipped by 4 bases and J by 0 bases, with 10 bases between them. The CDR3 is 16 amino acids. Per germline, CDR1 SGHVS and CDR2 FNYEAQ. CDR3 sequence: CASSSGGLSGANVLTF. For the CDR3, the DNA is TGTGCCAGCAGCTCAGGAGGGCTCTCTGGGGCCAACGTCCTGACTTTC.

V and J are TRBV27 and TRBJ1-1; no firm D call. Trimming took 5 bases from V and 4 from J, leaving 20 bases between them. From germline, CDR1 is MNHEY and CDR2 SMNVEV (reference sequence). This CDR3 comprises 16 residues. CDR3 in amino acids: CASSLGGPPLGTEAFF. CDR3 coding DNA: TGTGCCAGCAGTCTAGGAGGGCCCCCCTTGGGCACTGAAGCTTTCTTT.

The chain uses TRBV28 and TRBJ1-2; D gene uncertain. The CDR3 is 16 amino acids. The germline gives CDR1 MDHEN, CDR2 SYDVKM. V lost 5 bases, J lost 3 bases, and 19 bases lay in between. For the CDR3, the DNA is TGTGCCAGCAGTCCCTTAGTCGGACCTCGGGACTATGGCTACACCTTC. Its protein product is CASSPLVGPRDYGYTF.

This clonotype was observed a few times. CDR3 nucleotide sequence: TGTGCCAGCAGCTCCCCGAGGCAGCGGGGGCACTACAATGAGCAGTTCTTC. Its translation: CASSSPRQRGHYNEQFF. This chain links TRBV7-9 with TRBJ2-1; TRBD2 matches at 8 bases. Germline CDR1 reads SEHNR; CDR2 reads FQNEAQ (reference sequence). The junction had 11 bases not matched to a gene; V was cut back by 4 bases and J by 3 bases. The CDR3 covers 17 residues.

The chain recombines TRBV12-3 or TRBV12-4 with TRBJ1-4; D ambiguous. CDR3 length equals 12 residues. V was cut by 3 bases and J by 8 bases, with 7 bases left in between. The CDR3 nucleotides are TGTGCCAGCAGTTTCTGGGCGGAAAAACTGTTTTTT. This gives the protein CASSFWAEKLFF.

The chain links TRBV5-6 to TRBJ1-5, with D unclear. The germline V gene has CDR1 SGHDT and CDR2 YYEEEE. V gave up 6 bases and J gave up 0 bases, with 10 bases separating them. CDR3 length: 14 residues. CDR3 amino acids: CASTFASSNQPQHF. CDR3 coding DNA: TGTGCCAGCACCTTCGCCAGTAGCAATCAGCCCCAGCATTTT.

CDR3 in DNA: TGCGCCAGCAGCCAAACCCTTAATCAGCCCCAGCATTTT. This codes for CASSQTLNQPQHF. J is TRBJ1-5 and V is TRBV4-1; no clear D gene. Germline CDR1 MGHRA, CDR2 YSYEKL. Trimming removed 2 bases from V and 4 bases from J, with 6 bases in between. This CDR3 is 13 amino acids long.

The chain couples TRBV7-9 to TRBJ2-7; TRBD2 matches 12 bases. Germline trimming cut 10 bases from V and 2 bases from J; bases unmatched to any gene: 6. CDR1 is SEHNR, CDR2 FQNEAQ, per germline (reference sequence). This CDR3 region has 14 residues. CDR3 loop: CAILAGGMPYEQYF. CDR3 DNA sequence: TGTGCCATTCTAGCGGGGGGGATGCCCTACGAGCAGTACTTC.

The DNA for the CDR3 is TGTGCCACCAGTGTAACAGGGGTCCGCAATGAGCAGTTCTTC. It is translated as CATSVTGVRNEQFF. The V call is TRBV24-1, the J call TRBJ2-1; 7 bases align to TRBD1. CDR1 is KGHDR, CDR2 SFDVKD, per germline. Losses at the gene ends were 5 bases for V and 6 bases for J; bases not matched to a gene: 6. This CDR3 contains 14 residues.

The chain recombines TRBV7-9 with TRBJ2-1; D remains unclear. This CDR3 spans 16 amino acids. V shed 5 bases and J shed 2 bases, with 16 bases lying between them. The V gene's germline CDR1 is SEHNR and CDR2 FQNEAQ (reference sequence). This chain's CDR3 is CASSPQDLTPYNEQFF. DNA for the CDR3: TGTGCCAGCAGCCCCCAAGACCTAACGCCCTACAATGAGCAGTTCTTC.

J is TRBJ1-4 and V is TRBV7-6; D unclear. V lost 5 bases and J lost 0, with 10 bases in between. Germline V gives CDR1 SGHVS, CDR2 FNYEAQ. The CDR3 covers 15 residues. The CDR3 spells CASSPARATNEKLFF. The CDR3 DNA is TGTGCCAGCAGCCCAGCCCGGGCAACTAATGAAAAACTGTTTTTT.